This T cell receptor beta chain was sequenced for a study of T-cell memory formation after mild COVID-19. V shed 6 bases and J 6 bases; nucleotides not matched to a gene: 4. The CDR3 consists of 15 residues. Germline CDR1 reads SNHLY; CDR2 reads FYNNEI. Only a few counts were recorded for this clonotype. Its antigen is currently unknown. A single record per CDR3 protein comes from TCRdb applying MiXCR to the 5' RACE reads. The sample holds around 200,000 distinct CDR3 sequences; around 25% are singletons and the top ten take roughly 10%. Study-wide points: CD8+ contracting clones occupied EMRA, while CD4+ ones occupied mainly CM and EM.

This receptor was taken from an adult woman who had mild COVID-19 (a few samples of this study predate the infection). Cell type and time point are not known. The sample taken for sequencing was PBMCs or a T cell subset sorted from them (not recorded which). The V call is TRBV2, the J call TRBJ2-1; 14 nucleotides match TRBD2. The CDR3 is CASRVGLAGGNEQFF. CDR3 in DNA: TGTGCCAGCAGGGTTGGACTAGCGGGAGGCAATGAGCAGTTCTTC.